This is a list of T cell receptor beta chains from one sample in a study of shared clonotypes between healthy human individuals. Some clones are missing from TCRdb's copy, which holds only in-frame ones; the method was immunoSEQ multiplex PCR. The repertoire holds 1.5 million to 1.9 million clones, with under 99% as singletons. The sample comprised naive CD4+ T cells sorted from blood. The receptors shown here come from a man aged 30 to 39 in good health. Both conserved end residues are part of each CDR3. A D gene is named only where the DNA matches it firmly.

CASSLYNQPQHF	TGTGCCAGCAGCTTATACAATCAGCCCCAGCATTTT	TRBV7-2	TRBJ1-5	-
CAWSAVLTETGELFF	TGTGCCTGGAGCGCGGTCCTGACGGAGACCGGGGAGCTGTTTTTT	TRBV30	TRBJ2-2	-
CASYLWGTNEKLFF	TGCGCCAGCTATCTGTGGGGGACTAATGAAAAACTGTTTTTT	TRBV5-1	TRBJ1-4	-
CASSTDAGLQNTIYF	TGTGCCAGCAGCACTGATGCAGGGTTGCAGAACACCATATATTTT	TRBV5-5	TRBJ1-3	-
CASSPQGRGAFF	TGTGCCAGCAGTCCTCAGGGGCGCGGAGCTTTCTTT	TRBV28	TRBJ1-1	-
CASSLTGTANYGYTF	TGTGCCAGCAGCTTAACCGGGACAGCTAACTATGGCTACACCTTC	TRBV7-2	TRBJ1-2	TRBD1
CASSLGLAGISYEQYF	TGTGCCAGCAGCTTAGGGCTAGCGGGGATCTCCTACGAGCAGTACTTC	TRBV7-6	TRBJ2-7	TRBD2
CASSLVHQHF	TGTGCCAGCAGCTTGGTCCACCAGCATTTT	TRBV5-8	TRBJ1-5	-
CASSIERLAGNPSFDEQFF	TGTGCCAGTAGTATAGAAAGGCTAGCGGGAAACCCATCTTTCGATGAGCAGTTCTTC	TRBV19	TRBJ2-1	TRBD2
CASSFPPGRGSTEAFF	TGCGCCAGCAGCTTCCCCCCGGGTAGGGGGAGCACTGAAGCTTTCTTT	TRBV5-1	TRBJ1-1	-
CAISEDREQETQYF	TGTGCCATCAGTGAGGACAGGGAGCAAGAGACCCAGTACTTC	TRBV10-3	TRBJ2-5	TRBD1
CASSLNEGVMHEQFF	TGCGCCAGCAGCTTGAATGAGGGAGTAATGCATGAGCAGTTCTTC	TRBV5-1	TRBJ2-1	-
CASSLRGGGLSYEQYF	TGTGCCAGCAGTTTACGGGGGGGAGGGCTATCCTACGAGCAGTACTTC	TRBV28	TRBJ2-7	TRBD2
CASSSRQGMGQPQHF	TGTGCCAGCAGCTCCCGACAGGGTATGGGTCAGCCCCAGCATTTT	TRBV5-6	TRBJ1-5	TRBD1
CASSATGTSTKGKETQYF	TGTGCCAGCAGCGCAACCGGGACTAGTACGAAGGGTAAAGAGACCCAGTACTTC	TRBV13	TRBJ2-5	TRBD2